Described below is a single T cell receptor (beta chain) sequence and its context. Its target is unknown. There are 11 residues in the CDR3. V lost 8 bases, J lost 11 bases, and 11 bases stayed unmatched. Germline V gene data show CDR1 as SQVTM and CDR2 as ANQGSEA. This entry belongs to a study of human versus mouse CDR3 diversity and MHC coevolution. Study information: Valid reads per sample ranged from roughly 5.5 x 10^6 to 1.8 x 10^7. Study-wide results and caveats: Among all groups, most of the three human donors showed least clonal inequality. Mice had fewer CDR3 deletions and insertions than humans on average.

Assay used: immunoSEQ multiplex PCR; TCRdb lists only in-frame clones, some missing. Seen here are some 60,000 clones, just under 95% observed once, and the top ten hold approximately 17%. Cells were CD45RO-negative CD62L-positive naive CD4 T cells sorted from PBMCs. The genes are TRBV29-1 and TRBJ1-1; 7 nucleotides align to TRBD1. The source of this sequence is a person in their sixties in good health. The specimen sequenced was naive CD4+ T cells from blood. The subset here: CD45RO-negative CD62L-positive naive CD4 T cells. Here the CDR3 reads CSMGQSFLAFF. The CDR3 region has the DNA TGCAGCATGGGACAGAGCTTTCTGGCTTTCTTT.